A single sample is the source of the 8 T cell receptor beta chains below, sequenced in a study of T cells in Graves' hyperthyroidism and ophthalmopathy. RNA transcripts yielded amplified TCR beta CDR3 regions. Using the HTBI primer set, a first-round RT-PCR was run on the TCR CDR3. TCRdb called the multiplex PCR reads again in MiXCR, with one record for every CDR3 protein. The table records a few hundred thousand distinct CDR3 sequences, more than 12% of them present only once. Sequenced sample: blood. The receptors come from a middle-aged woman with Graves' hyperthyroidism that later progressed to Graves' ophthalmopathy.

This clonotype occurred many times. The chain employs TRBV24-1 and TRBJ2-1, with 7 nucleotides matching TRBD2. Per the germline V gene, CDR1 is KGHDR and CDR2 is SFDVKD. Trimming cost V 7 bases and J 7 bases; bases outside gene matches: 6. This CDR3 is built from 13 residues. As DNA, the CDR3 is TGTGCCACCAGGGGGGGGATCGGGAATGAGCAGTTCTTC. Translated, it gives CATRGGIGNEQFF.

This clonotype occurred many times. The chain is built from TRBV20-1 and TRBJ2-5, with 9 bases fitting TRBD2. The CDR3 extends over 12 amino acids. Germline V gene sequence: CDR1 DFQATT, CDR2 SNEGSKA (reference sequence). The V segment lost 2 bases and the J segment 5 bases; nucleotides outside the gene matches: 0. CDR3: CSARTSGETQYF. Written as DNA, the CDR3 is TGCAGTGCTAGAACTAGCGGGGAGACCCAGTACTTC.

This clonotype was counted ten times or more. V and J are TRBV7-2 and TRBJ2-7; TRBD2 aligns across 11 bases. The CDR3 contains 16 residues. J was trimmed by 2 bases and V by 5 bases; bases with no gene match: 8. The germline gives CDR1 SGHTA, CDR2 FQGNSA. The CDR3 coding sequence is TGTGCCAGCAGCCGATGGGGGACTAGCGGAGCCTACGAGCAGTACTTC. Translation: CASSRWGTSGAYEQYF.

This clonotype was found many times. The J gene is TRBJ2-2, the V gene TRBV12-3 or TRBV12-4; no firm D call. Trimming cost V 3 bases and J 4 bases, with 3 bases left between them. The CDR3 consists of 12 residues. CDR3 in amino acids: CASSFFTGELFF. DNA for the CDR3: TGTGCCAGCAGTTTTTTCACCGGGGAGCTGTTTTTT.

This clonotype was counted at least ten times. This chain uses TRBV7-8 with TRBJ2-2; 13 nucleotides align to TRBD2. From germline, CDR1 is SGHVS and CDR2 FQNEAQ. CDR3 length: 21 residues. V dropped 1 base and J dropped 5; count of bases not matched to a gene: 16. CDR3 DNA: TGTGCCAGCAGCTTAGTTCCTGTGGTATTGGGACTAGCGGGGATGACCGGGGAGCTGTTTTTT. Residues: CASSLVPVVLGLAGMTGELFF. Supplemented by reference TRBV7-8 and TRBJ2-2, the full variable domain reads GAGVSQSPRYKVAKRGQDVALRCDPISGHVSLFWYQQALGQGPEFLTYFQNEAQLDKSGLPSDRFFAERPEGSVSTLKIQRTQQEDSAVYLCASSLVPVVLGLAGMTGELFFGEGSRLTVL.

This clonotype was observed many times. The rearrangement uses TRBV30 and TRBJ2-6; 8 bases agree with TRBD1. The CDR3 spans 18 residues. The germline V gene has CDR1 GTSNPN and CDR2 SVGIG (reference sequence). The V and J ends lost 0 bases and 0 bases, in that order; junction bases with no gene match: 7. This chain's CDR3 is CAWSVADRALSGANVLTF. The CDR3 DNA reads as TGTGCCTGGAGTGTTGCGGACAGGGCCCTCTCTGGGGCCAACGTCCTGACTTTC.

Concerning this clonotype: Just one base apart from a much larger clone, this may be a read error. The chain uses TRBV5-1 and TRBJ2-7; D is unresolved. Trimming left V 2 bases short and J 3 bases short, with 12 bases between. There are 14 residues in the CDR3. Germline CDR1 SGHRS, CDR2 YFSETQ. The CDR3 here is CASSFGSFDYEQYF. In DNA, the CDR3 is TGCGCCAGCAGCTTCGGTTCTTTCGACTACGAGCAGTACTTC.

This clonotype was seen at least ten times. This CDR3 is CASSKQEWGNQPQHF. The CDR3 region has the DNA TGTGCCAGCAGTAAACAGGAATGGGGCAATCAGCCCCAGCATTTT. V is TRBV2 and J is TRBJ1-5; D perhaps matches TRBD1 (5 bases). Germline V gives CDR1 SNHLY, CDR2 FYNNEI. This CDR3 has 15 residues. Trimming removed 5 bases at V and 2 bases at J, with 13 bases between.